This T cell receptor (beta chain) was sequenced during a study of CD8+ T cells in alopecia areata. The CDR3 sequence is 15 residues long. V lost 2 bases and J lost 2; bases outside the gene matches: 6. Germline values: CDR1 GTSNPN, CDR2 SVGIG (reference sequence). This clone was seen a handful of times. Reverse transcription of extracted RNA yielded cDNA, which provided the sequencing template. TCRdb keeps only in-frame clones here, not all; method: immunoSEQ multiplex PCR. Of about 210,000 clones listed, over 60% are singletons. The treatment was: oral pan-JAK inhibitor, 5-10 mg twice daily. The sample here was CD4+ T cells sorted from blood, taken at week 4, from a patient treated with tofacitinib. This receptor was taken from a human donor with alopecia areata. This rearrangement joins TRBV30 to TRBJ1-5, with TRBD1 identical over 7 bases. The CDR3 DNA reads TGTGCCTGGAGTCCGACTACAGGGGGCAATCAGCCCCAGCATTTT. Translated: CAWSPTTGGNQPQHF.